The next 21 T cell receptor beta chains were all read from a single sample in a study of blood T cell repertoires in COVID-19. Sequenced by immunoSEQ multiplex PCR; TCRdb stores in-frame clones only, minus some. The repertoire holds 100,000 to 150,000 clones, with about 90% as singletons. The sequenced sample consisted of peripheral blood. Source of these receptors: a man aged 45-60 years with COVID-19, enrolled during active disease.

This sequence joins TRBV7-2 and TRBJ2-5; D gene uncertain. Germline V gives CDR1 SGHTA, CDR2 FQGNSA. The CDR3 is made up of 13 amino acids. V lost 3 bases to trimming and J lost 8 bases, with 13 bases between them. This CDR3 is CASSLYGAGTQYF. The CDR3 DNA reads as TGTGCCAGCAGCTTGTACGGCGCAGGAACCCAGTACTTC.

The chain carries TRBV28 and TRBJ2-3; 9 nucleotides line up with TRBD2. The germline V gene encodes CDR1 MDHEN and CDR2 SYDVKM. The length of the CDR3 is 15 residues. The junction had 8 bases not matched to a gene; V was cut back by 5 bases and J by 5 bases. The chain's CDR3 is CASSRRGGVGDTQYF. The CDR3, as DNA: TGTGCCAGCAGTAGACGCGGGGGGGTAGGAGATACGCAGTATTTT.

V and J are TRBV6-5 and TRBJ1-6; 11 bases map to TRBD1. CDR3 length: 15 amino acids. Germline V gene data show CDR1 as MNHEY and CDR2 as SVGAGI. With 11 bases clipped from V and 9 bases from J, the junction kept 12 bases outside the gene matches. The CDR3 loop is CAAPSSGTGGSPLHF. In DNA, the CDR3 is TGTGCCGCGCCCAGCTCCGGGACAGGGGGTTCACCCCTCCACTTT.

The CDR3 sequence: CAFCPPKGADSPLHF. For the CDR3, the DNA is TGTGCCTTCTGCCCCCCTAAGGGGGCAGATTCACCCCTCCACTTT. The gene calls are TRBV9 and TRBJ1-6; 7 bases match TRBD1. V lost 10 bases and J lost 8; bases outside the gene matches: 15. In germline, CDR1 is SGDLS, CDR2 YYNGEE. CDR3 size: 15 residues.

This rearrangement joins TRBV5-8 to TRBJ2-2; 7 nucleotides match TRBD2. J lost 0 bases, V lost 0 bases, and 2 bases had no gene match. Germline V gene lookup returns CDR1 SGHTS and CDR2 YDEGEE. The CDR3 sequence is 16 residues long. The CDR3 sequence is CASSLGAGTNTGELFF. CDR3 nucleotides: TGTGCCAGCAGCTTGGGAGCGGGAACGAACACCGGGGAGCTGTTTTTT.

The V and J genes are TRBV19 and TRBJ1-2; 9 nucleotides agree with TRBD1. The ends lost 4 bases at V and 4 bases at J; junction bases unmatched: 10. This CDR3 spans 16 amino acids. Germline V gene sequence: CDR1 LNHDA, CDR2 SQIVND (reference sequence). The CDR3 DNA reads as TGTGCCAGTAGTAAGGGACAGGGATTAAGTGGCTATGGCTACACCTTC. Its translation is CASSKGQGLSGYGYTF.

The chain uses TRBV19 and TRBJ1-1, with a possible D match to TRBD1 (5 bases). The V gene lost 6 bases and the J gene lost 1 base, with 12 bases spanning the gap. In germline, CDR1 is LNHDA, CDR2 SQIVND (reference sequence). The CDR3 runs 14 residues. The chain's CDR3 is CASRLGAANTEAFF. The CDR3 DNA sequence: TGTGCCAGTAGGTTAGGGGCGGCGAACACTGAAGCTTTCTTT.

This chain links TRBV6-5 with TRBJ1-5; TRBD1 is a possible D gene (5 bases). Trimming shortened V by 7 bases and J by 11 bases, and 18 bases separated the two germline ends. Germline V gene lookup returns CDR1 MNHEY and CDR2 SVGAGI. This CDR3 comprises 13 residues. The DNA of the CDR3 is TGTGCCAGCAACGGGGGGGAATATCGGGCCCAGCATTTT. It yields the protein CASNGGEYRAQHF.

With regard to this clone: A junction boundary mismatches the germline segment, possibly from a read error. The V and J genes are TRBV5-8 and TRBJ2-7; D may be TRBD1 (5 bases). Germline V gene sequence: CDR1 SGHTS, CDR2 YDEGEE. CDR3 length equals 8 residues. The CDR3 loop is CANDRFFF. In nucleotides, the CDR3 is TGTGCCAATGACAGATTCTTCTTC.

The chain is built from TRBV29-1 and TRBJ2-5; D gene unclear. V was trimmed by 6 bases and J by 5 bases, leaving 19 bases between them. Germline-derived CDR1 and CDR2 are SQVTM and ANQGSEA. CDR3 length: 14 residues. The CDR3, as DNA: TGCAGCGTGCTACTCCAGCCGGCGGTGGAGACCCAGTACTTC. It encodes CSVLLQPAVETQYF.

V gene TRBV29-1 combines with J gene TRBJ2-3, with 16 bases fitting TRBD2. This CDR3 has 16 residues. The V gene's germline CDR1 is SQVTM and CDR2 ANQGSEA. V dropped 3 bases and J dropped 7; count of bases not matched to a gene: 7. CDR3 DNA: TGCAGCGTTGAGGGACTAGCGGGAGGGCCAATAAATACGCAGTATTTT. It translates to CSVEGLAGGPINTQYF.

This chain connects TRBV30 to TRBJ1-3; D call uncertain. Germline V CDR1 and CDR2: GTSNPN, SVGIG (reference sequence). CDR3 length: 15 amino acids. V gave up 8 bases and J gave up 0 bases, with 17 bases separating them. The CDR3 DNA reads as TGTGCCCTAGACCCCTCCCTTACCTCTGGAAACACCATATATTTT. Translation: CALDPSLTSGNTIYF. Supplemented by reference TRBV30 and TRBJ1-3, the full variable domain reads SQTIHQWPATLVQPVGSPLSLECTVEGTSNPNLYWYRQAAGRGLQLLFYSVGIGQISSEVPQNLSASRPQDRQFILSSKKLLLSDSGFYLCALDPSLTSGNTIYFGEGSWLTVV.

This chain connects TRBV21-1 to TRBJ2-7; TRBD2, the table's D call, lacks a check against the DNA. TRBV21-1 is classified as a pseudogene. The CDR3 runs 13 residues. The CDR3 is CASRPLEFHEQYV. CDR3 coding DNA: TGTGCCAGCAGACCTCTAGAGTTCCACGAGCAGTACGTC.

The CDR3 DNA sequence: TGTGCCAGCAGTTACTCACTAGGCAATGAGCAGTTCTTC. This sequence encodes CASSYSLGNEQFF. V and J are TRBV6-5 and TRBJ2-1; tentatively, D is TRBD2 (5 bases). The CDR3 sequence is 13 residues long. Germline values: CDR1 MNHEY, CDR2 SVGAGI. V lost 0 bases and J 6 bases, leaving 6 bases between the germline ends.

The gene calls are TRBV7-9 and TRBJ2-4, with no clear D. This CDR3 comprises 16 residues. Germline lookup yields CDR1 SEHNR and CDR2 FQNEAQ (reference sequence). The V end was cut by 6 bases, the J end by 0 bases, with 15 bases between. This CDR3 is CASSDPLTVAKNIQYF. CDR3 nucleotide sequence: TGTGCCAGCAGTGATCCGCTTACAGTAGCCAAAAACATTCAGTACTTC.

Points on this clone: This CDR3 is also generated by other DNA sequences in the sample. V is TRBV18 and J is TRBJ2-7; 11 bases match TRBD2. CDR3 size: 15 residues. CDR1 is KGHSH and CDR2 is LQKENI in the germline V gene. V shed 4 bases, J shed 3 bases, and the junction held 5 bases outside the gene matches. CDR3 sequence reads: CASSQTSGSSYEQYF. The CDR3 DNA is TGTGCCAGCTCACAAACTAGCGGGAGCAGCTACGAGCAGTACTTC.

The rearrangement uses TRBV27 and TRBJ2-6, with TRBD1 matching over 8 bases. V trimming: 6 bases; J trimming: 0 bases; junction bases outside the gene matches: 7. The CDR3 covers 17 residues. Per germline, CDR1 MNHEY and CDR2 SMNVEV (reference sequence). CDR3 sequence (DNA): TGTGCCAGCAGCTTCCTGACAGGGGACTCTGGGGCCAACGTCCTGACTTTC. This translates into CASSFLTGDSGANVLTF. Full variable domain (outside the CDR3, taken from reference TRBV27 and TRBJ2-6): EAQVTQNPRYLITVTGKKLTVTCSQNMNHEYMSWYRQDPGLGLRQIYYSMNVEVTDKGDVPEGYKVSRKEKRNFPLILESPSPNQTSLYFCASSFLTGDSGANVLTFGAGSRLTVL.

CDR3 sequence: CASSSGTGRLAKNIQYF. DNA for the CDR3: TGTGCCAGCAGCTCCGGGACAGGCAGACTAGCCAAAAACATTCAGTACTTC. The chain is built from TRBV5-6 and TRBJ2-4; 8 positions agree with TRBD1. V was pared by 3 bases and J by 0 bases, with 8 bases of the junction left unmatched. Germline loops: CDR1 SGHDT, CDR2 YYEEEE. This CDR3 comprises 17 residues.

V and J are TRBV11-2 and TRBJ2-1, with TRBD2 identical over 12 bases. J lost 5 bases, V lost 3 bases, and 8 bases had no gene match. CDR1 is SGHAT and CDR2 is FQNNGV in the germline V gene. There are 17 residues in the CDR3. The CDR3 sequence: CASSFVRTSGNHNEQFF. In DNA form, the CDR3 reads TGTGCCAGCAGCTTCGTCCGGACTAGCGGGAACCACAATGAGCAGTTCTTC. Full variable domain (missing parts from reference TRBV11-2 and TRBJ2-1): EAGVAQSPRYKIIEKRQSVAFWCNPISGHATLYWYQQILGQGPKLLIQFQNNGVVDDSQLPKDRFSAERLKGVDSTLKIQPAKLEDSAVYLCASSFVRTSGNHNEQFFGPGTRLTVL.

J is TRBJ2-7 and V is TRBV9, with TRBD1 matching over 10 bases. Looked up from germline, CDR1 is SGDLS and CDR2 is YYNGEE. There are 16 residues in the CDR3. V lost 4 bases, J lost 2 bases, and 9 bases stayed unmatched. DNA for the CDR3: TGTGCCAGCAGCCGTGGGGCCGGGACAGGGGCCTACGAGCAGTACTTC. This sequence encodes CASSRGAGTGAYEQYF.

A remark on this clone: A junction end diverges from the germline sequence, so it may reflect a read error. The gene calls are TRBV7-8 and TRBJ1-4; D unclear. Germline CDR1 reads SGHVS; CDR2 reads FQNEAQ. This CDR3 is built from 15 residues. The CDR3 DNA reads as TGTGCCAGCAGTTTAGGAACAGTGCTTAATGAAAAACTGTTTTTT. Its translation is CASSLGTVLNEKLFF.